A single sample gave rise to the 27 T cell receptor beta chains below, sequenced in a study of blood T cell repertoires in COVID-19. TCRdb's copy holds only in-frame clones and misses some; the assay was immunoSEQ multiplex PCR. Among 200,000 to 300,000 clones listed, about 89% were seen once. The specimen sequenced was peripheral blood. The receptors were gathered from a woman between 35 and 50 years old who had recovered from COVID-19.

The J gene is TRBJ2-2, the V gene TRBV28; D not resolved. CDR1 and CDR2 from the germline V gene are MDHEN and SYDVKM. Between the trimmed V and J ends, which lost 6 bases and 7 bases, there was a span of 15 bases. CDR3 size: 14 residues. In nucleotides, the CDR3 is TGTGCCAGCAGCCCCTCCCGGCGAGGCGGGGAGCTGTTTTTT. As protein: CASSPSRRGGELFF. Together with reference TRBV28 and TRBJ2-2, the CDR3 gives the full variable domain: DVKVTQSSRYLVKRTGEKVFLECVQDMDHENMFWYRQDPGLGLRLIYFSYDVKMKEKGDIPEGYSVSREKKERFSLILESASTNQTSMYLCASSPSRRGGELFFGEGSRLTVL.

This chain uses TRBV30 with TRBJ2-3; 9 bases line up with TRBD2. CDR3 length: 15 amino acids. In germline, CDR1 is GTSNPN, CDR2 SVGIG (reference sequence). V trimming: 7 bases; J trimming: 6 bases; junction bases outside the gene matches: 14. DNA for the CDR3: TGTGCCTCCCAGGGGCCAGCGGGGGGAACGGATACGCAGTATTTT. It translates to CASQGPAGGTDTQYF.

The gene calls are TRBV2 and TRBJ1-2; D gene unclear. Germline V lookup: CDR1 SNHLY, CDR2 FYNNEI. The CDR3 is 14 residues long. The V end was cut by 5 bases, the J end by 4 bases, with 14 bases between. DNA of the CDR3: TGTGCCAGCAGTTTCGGCTCGGGGTTCTATGGCTACACCTTC. Amino acid sequence: CASSFGSGFYGYTF. Supplemented by reference TRBV2 and TRBJ1-2, the full variable domain reads EPEVTQTPSHQVTQMGQEVILRCVPISNHLYFYWYRQILGQKVEFLVSFYNNEISEKSEIFDDQFSVERPDGSNFTLKIRSTKLEDSAMYFCASSFGSGFYGYTFGSGTRLTVV.

This clone occurred a few times. The gene calls are TRBV14 and TRBJ1-1; 7 bases are a match to TRBD1. Germline V gene lookup returns CDR1 SGHDN and CDR2 FVKESK. The V segment lost 3 bases and the J segment 1 base; nucleotides outside the gene matches: 2. The CDR3 is 14 amino acids. The CDR3 sequence is CASSQYRGNTEAFF. The CDR3 nucleotides are TGTGCCAGCAGCCAGTACAGGGGGAACACTGAAGCTTTCTTT.

The genes are TRBV2 and TRBJ2-5, with TRBD1 identical over 10 bases. Germline lookup yields CDR1 SNHLY and CDR2 FYNNEI. Trimming removed 7 bases from V and 5 bases from J; junction bases left unmatched: 7. The CDR3 has 14 residues. The DNA for the CDR3 is TGTGCCAGCATTATAGACAGGGGGCAGGAGACCCAGTACTTC. It yields the protein CASIIDRGQETQYF.

The V gene is TRBV29-1, the J gene TRBJ2-7, with TRBD1 identical over 10 bases. CDR1 is SQVTM, CDR2 ANQGSEA, per germline. V lost 3 bases and J lost 3; bases outside the gene matches: 5. This CDR3 is 14 amino acids long. CDR3 sequence (DNA): TGCAGCGTTGACTCCGGGACAGGGGTCTACGAGCAGTACTTC. Amino acids: CSVDSGTGVYEQYF.

The V and J genes are TRBV19 and TRBJ2-7; D perhaps matches TRBD1 (6 bases). This CDR3 has 14 residues. Between the trimmed V and J ends, which lost 8 bases and 3 bases, there was a span of 17 bases. The V gene's germline CDR1 is LNHDA and CDR2 SQIVND (reference sequence). The DNA for the CDR3 is TGTGCCAGTGCAGACCGGGACATCAACTACGAGCAGTACTTC. It translates to CASADRDINYEQYF.

The chain employs TRBV12-3 or TRBV12-4 and TRBJ2-1; D gene uncertain. This CDR3 region has 13 residues. Deletions cut 6 bases from V and 2 bases from J, with 8 bases between. The CDR3 coding sequence is TGTGCCAGCAGACACGACACCTACAATGAGCAGTTCTTC. This gives the protein CASRHDTYNEQFF.

The chain is built from TRBV5-5 and TRBJ2-5; possibly TRBD2 for D (5 bases). The CDR3 is 14 amino acids. Germline V gene lookup returns CDR1 SGHKS and CDR2 YYEKEE (reference sequence). The V gene lost 3 bases and the J gene lost 0 bases, with 9 bases spanning the gap. The DNA for the CDR3 is TGTGCCAGCAGCTCCTTCGGGAACCAAGAGACCCAGTACTTC. Residues: CASSSFGNQETQYF.

This clone showed up just a few times. The V gene is TRBV19, the J gene TRBJ1-6, with TRBD1 matching 10 bases. The CDR3 has 17 residues. V trimming: 5 bases; J trimming: 7 bases; junction bases outside the gene matches: 11. CDR1 LNHDA and CDR2 SQIVND come from the germline V gene (reference sequence). The CDR3 nucleotides are TGTGCCAGTAGTGCCGGACAGGGGGGCAGAGAGAATTCACCCCTCCACTTT. It codes for CASSAGQGGRENSPLHF. Full variable domain (remainder filled in from reference TRBV19 and TRBJ1-6): DGGITQSPKYLFRKEGQNVTLSCEQNLNHDAMYWYRQDPGQGLRLIYYSQIVNDFQKGDIAEGYSVSREKKESFPLTVTSAQKNPTAFYLCASSAGQGGRENSPLHFGNGTRLTVT.

The chain employs TRBV5-4 and TRBJ2-3, with 8 bases identical to TRBD2. The CDR3 totals 15 residues. The J segment lost 4 bases and the V segment lost 2 bases, leaving 6 bases of the junction unmatched. Germline CDR1 and CDR2: SGHNT and YYREEE (reference sequence). This CDR3 is CASSFLTSEADTQYF. CDR3 nucleotide sequence: TGTGCCAGCAGCTTCCTGACTAGCGAGGCAGATACGCAGTATTTT. Full variable domain (remainder filled in from reference TRBV5-4 and TRBJ2-3): ETGVTQSPTHLIKTRGQQVTLRCSSQSGHNTVSWYQQALGQGPQFIFQYYREEENGRGNFPPRFSGLQFPNYSSELNVNALELDDSALYLCASSFLTSEADTQYFGPGTRLTVL.

The count of this clone is one. CDR3 region: CAIEGQGGNEQFF. CDR3 DNA sequence: TGTGCCATCGAGGGACAGGGGGGAAATGAGCAGTTCTTC. The chain has TRBV10-3 and TRBJ2-1, with TRBD1 matching 11 bases. The germline V gene has CDR1 ENHRY and CDR2 SYGVKD. V shed 8 bases and J 7 bases; nucleotides not matched to a gene: 4. This CDR3 spans 13 amino acids.

The J gene is TRBJ2-5, the V gene TRBV11-2; TRBD1 matches at 9 bases. The J segment lost 3 bases and the V segment lost 4 bases, leaving 3 bases of the junction unmatched. This CDR3 is built from 14 residues. CDR1 SGHAT and CDR2 FQNNGV come from the germline V gene. CDR3 residues: CASSSGTGKETQYF. CDR3 bases: TGTGCCAGCAGCTCCGGGACAGGGAAAGAGACCCAGTACTTC.

V gene TRBV9 combines with J gene TRBJ1-2; the match to TRBD1 covers 7 bases. Germline CDR1 SGDLS, CDR2 YYNGEE. Trimming at V came to 3 bases and at J to 3 bases, leaving 8 bases not matched to a gene. The CDR3 is 15 residues long. In DNA, the CDR3 is TGTGCCAGCAGCGCGGGGTCCGGGACAGACTATGGCTACACCTTC. Residues: CASSAGSGTDYGYTF.

This chain connects TRBV18 to TRBJ1-1; TRBD1 might be the D (6 bases). CDR3 length: 13 residues. CDR1 is KGHSH and CDR2 is LQKENI in the germline V gene. V lost 7 bases and J lost 5, with 14 bases in between. CDR3: CASWNTQGTEAFF. The CDR3 nucleotides are TGTGCCAGCTGGAATACACAGGGAACTGAAGCTTTCTTT.

The V call is TRBV15, the J call TRBJ1-2, with a possible D match to TRBD1 (5 bases). The germline V and J ends were trimmed by 0 bases and 2 bases, with 10 bases remaining between them. Germline-derived CDR1 and CDR2 are LNHNV and YYDKDF (reference sequence). This CDR3 contains 15 residues. The CDR3 nucleotides are TGTGCCACCAGCAGAGATAAGAAGGGGAACTATGGCTACACCTTC. This translates into CATSRDKKGNYGYTF. The variable domain in full, with the rest retrieved from reference TRBV15 and TRBJ1-2, is DAMVIQNPRYQVTQFGKPVTLSCSQTLNHNVMYWYQQKSSQAPKLLFHYYDKDFNNEADTPDNFQSRRPNTSFCFLDIRSPGLGDTAMYLCATSRDKKGNYGYTFGSGTRLTVV.

In its sample, this clone was seen once. V is TRBV11-2 and J is TRBJ2-7; possibly TRBD2 for D (6 bases). The CDR3 has 15 amino acids. V gave up 0 bases and J gave up 5 bases, with 14 bases separating them. Germline V lookup: CDR1 SGHAT, CDR2 FQNNGV. This CDR3 reads CASSLEGGGGHEQYF. CDR3 DNA: TGTGCCAGCAGCTTAGAGGGGGGTGGTGGGCACGAGCAGTACTTC.

The V call is TRBV9, the J call TRBJ2-3, with 10 bases lining up with TRBD2. The V gene end was trimmed by 3 bases and the J gene end by 0 bases; junction bases not matched to a gene: 4. This CDR3 is built from 16 residues. Looked up from germline, CDR1 is SGDLS and CDR2 is YYNGEE. The CDR3 loop is CASSASGGVSTDTQYF. Written as DNA, the CDR3 is TGTGCCAGCAGCGCGAGCGGGGGGGTGAGCACAGATACGCAGTATTTT.

The chain combines TRBV19 with TRBJ1-3; 8 nucleotides agree with TRBD1. This CDR3 spans 19 amino acids. Trimming at V came to 9 bases and at J to 0 bases, leaving 19 bases not matched to a gene. Germline loops: CDR1 LNHDA, CDR2 SQIVND (reference sequence). This chain's CDR3 is CASRYLSGGRISSGNTIYF. The CDR3 DNA is TGTGCCAGCCGTTATTTGTCAGGGGGCCGCATCAGCTCTGGAAACACCATATATTTT. The variable domain in full, completed from reference TRBV19 and TRBJ1-3, reads DGGITQSPKYLFRKEGQNVTLSCEQNLNHDAMYWYRQDPGQGLRLIYYSQIVNDFQKGDIAEGYSVSREKKESFPLTVTSAQKNPTAFYLCASRYLSGGRISSGNTIYFGEGSWLTVV.

This chain connects TRBV19 to TRBJ1-2; D is ambiguous. This CDR3 has 15 amino acids. V was pared by 4 bases and J by 3 bases, with 15 bases between. Germline CDR1 reads LNHDA; CDR2 reads SQIVND (reference sequence). In DNA form, the CDR3 reads TGTGCCAGTAGTAACTTCGGGGAAGCTTACTATGGCTACACCTTC. It yields the protein CASSNFGEAYYGYTF. The complete variable domain, with remaining parts taken from reference TRBV19 and TRBJ1-2, reads DGGITQSPKYLFRKEGQNVTLSCEQNLNHDAMYWYRQDPGQGLRLIYYSQIVNDFQKGDIAEGYSVSREKKESFPLTVTSAQKNPTAFYLCASSNFGEAYYGYTFGSGTRLTVV.

The chain recombines TRBV4-1 with TRBJ1-5, with 9 bases fitting TRBD1. Unmatched junction bases numbered 7, after V lost 4 bases and J lost 3 bases. From germline, CDR1 is MGHRA and CDR2 YSYEKL. This CDR3 spans 16 amino acids. For the CDR3, the DNA is TGCGCCAGCAGCCGCGTACAGGGGGCGAACAATCAGCCCCAGCATTTT. Its translation is CASSRVQGANNQPQHF.

The chain combines TRBV19 with TRBJ2-5; no clear D gene. Germline V gives CDR1 LNHDA, CDR2 SQIVND (reference sequence). The CDR3 has 15 residues. Trimming took 2 bases from V and 4 from J, leaving 14 bases between them. The CDR3 region has the DNA TGTGCCAGTAGTATATTAGGAGCAGCTGGAGAGACCCAGTACTTC. Its protein is CASSILGAAGETQYF.

V and J are TRBV3-1 (or the pseudogene TRBV3-2) and TRBJ2-3, with D tentatively TRBD1 (5 bases). There are 15 residues in the CDR3. Germline V gene sequence: CDR1 LGHDT, CDR2 YNNKEL (reference sequence). V shed 0 bases and J shed 3 bases, with 10 bases lying between them. CDR3 nucleotides: TGTGCCAGCAGCCAAGAAGGACAAGTAACAGATACGCAGTATTTT. Protein: CASSQEGQVTDTQYF.

This chain uses TRBV7-7 with TRBJ1-3; weak D call: TRBD1 (6 bases). The V gene's germline CDR1 is SSHAT and CDR2 FNYEAQ (reference sequence). The CDR3 covers 15 residues. V lost 5 bases, J lost 3 bases, and 14 bases lay in between. In nucleotides, the CDR3 is TGTGCCAGCAGCCCCCGCAGGGGATTTGGAAACACCATATATTTT. This sequence encodes CASSPRRGFGNTIYF. The full variable domain, rest sourced from reference TRBV7-7 and TRBJ1-3, is GAGVSQSPRYKVTKRGQDVTLRCDPISSHATLYWYQQALGQGPEFLTYFNYEAQPDKSGLPSDRFSAERPEGSISTLTIQRTEQRDSAMYRCASSPRRGFGNTIYFGEGSWLTVV.

The chain carries TRBV9 and TRBJ2-3; TRBD2 matches at 15 bases. J gave up 2 bases and V 3 bases, and 4 bases lay outside the gene matches. This CDR3 contains 17 residues. Germline V gene data show CDR1 as SGDLS and CDR2 as YYNGEE. CDR3 in DNA: TGTGCCAGCAGCGCCTGGACTAGCGGGGGGGCCACAGATACGCAGTATTTT. The encoded protein is CASSAWTSGGATDTQYF.

The chain links TRBV11-2 to TRBJ2-5; 11 nucleotides align to TRBD1. V was clipped by 5 bases and J by 4 bases; unmatched bases: 6. The germline CDR1 and CDR2 sequences are SGHAT and FQNNGV. CDR3 length: 15 residues. The DNA of the CDR3 is TGTGCCAGCAGCGTCTCCGGGACAGGGGGAGAGACCCAGTACTTC. This sequence encodes CASSVSGTGGETQYF.

This clone was observed a single time. Other nucleotide sequences in the sample specify the same CDR3. The J gene is TRBJ1-1, the V gene TRBV10-1; the match to TRBD1 covers 10 bases. Germline lookup yields CDR1 WNHNN and CDR2 SYGVQD (reference sequence). Germline trimming cut 6 bases from V and 4 bases from J; bases unmatched to any gene: 2. The CDR3 spans 13 residues. The CDR3 here is CASSRTGGTEAFF. The CDR3 region has the DNA TGCGCCAGCAGCCGGACAGGGGGCACTGAAGCTTTCTTT.